Included here is one T cell receptor beta chain sequence, with context. Its antigen specificity is not known. Base qualities are not recorded, but no much larger clone differs from it by a single base. What this sample's time point label stands for: 2013-2014 season, 7 days after vaccination. Adults received seasonal inactivated influenza vaccine (Fluvarix), and TCRB sequencing tracked sorted blood CD4 subsets before and after vaccination. To be eligible, subjects had to be community-dwelling and could not have received an influenza vaccine during the previous 6 months. Subjects were excluded for influenza vaccine contraindications, substance abuse, HIV/AIDS, active malignancy, immunomodulatory medication, or active illness such as respiratory infection. At each time point, somewhere between 40 and 100 mL of blood was taken. Either Ficoll-Paque PLUS or SepMate separation was used to isolate PBMC. As a non-Tfh subset for comparison, CXCR5- memory CD4 T cells were sorted. Cell subsets were sorted from PBMC on a BD FACS Aria before DNA extraction.

This sample was taken from a study of follicular helper T cells after annual influenza vaccination (dated by TCRdb to about 2017). The study in broad terms: Blood was collected on days 0, 7 and 28 after each seasonal influenza vaccination. The 2013-2014 samples were cryopreserved, while the 2015 samples were processed right after collection. Multi-year samples were obtained from 6 or 7 subjects, with two vaccination seasons covered for a few subjects and three seasons covered for two subjects. To study recall of cTfh clones, some subjects were followed through successive annual vaccinations in the 2013-2014, 2014-2015 and 2015-2016 seasons. One week after vaccination, a second recruited cohort of roughly 12 subjects (Table S1) displayed a similar ICOS+CD38+ cTfh response. What the research found in general, with its limitations: In the assessment of influenza clone enrichment, the possibility that the much larger non-cTfh compartments were undersampled could not be ruled out. Productive TCRB sequences were recovered from only about 8.5-22% of analyzed cells, so rare clonotypes could not be sampled. ICOS+CD38+ cTfh clonality correlated with the frequency of that population, and its change correlated with the change in circulating plasmablast frequency. A recurrent oligoclonal ICOS+CD38+ cTfh response containing tetramer and AIM influenza-specific clonotypes was recalled by successive annual vaccinations. Day 7 ICOS+CD38+ clones were most often found later in ICOS-CD38- cTfh, suggesting that subset may serve as a memory reservoir.

Sequences SGHTA (CDR1) and FQGNSA (CDR2) are obtained from the germline V gene. The CDR3 sequence holds 17 residues, the cysteine and phenylalanine included. The only DNA kept is the CDR3, 51 bases in frame from the first base. Relative to germline, V is missing 4 bases and J is missing 5 bases, with 16 bases of the junction outside any gene match. Library creation used the immunoSEQ multiplex PCR assay. Adaptive Biotechnologies handled the TCRB amplification, library preparation, sequencing and preliminary bioinformatics at Survey level resolution. The original pipeline was this. Clonality was computed in R as 1 minus normalized Shannon entropy; the Gini index was calculated with the R package ineq. Overlap score was the summed counts of shared sequences divided by total counts of all sequences in both compared samples. Fisher's exact test, with an assumed theoretical repertoire of 10^7 TCRB sequences, was used to assess the significance of shared clonotypes. This immuneACCESS table, as held by TCRdb, lists in-frame sequences with V and J called but not all clones. Of the missing ones, under half trace to an unresolved V gene in checked studies; the others have no known cause. That table gives V, J and clone size, and the DNA gave D and trimming. In this sample the table shows 9,500 to 10,000 clones, more than 65% of which occur a single time. Roughly 0.54% of the sample is held by the ten biggest clonotypes.

The specimen was CXCR5- memory CD4+ T cells sorted from blood, collected 7 days after influenza vaccination. The cell subset or site label for this specimen denotes: CXCR5- memory CD4 T cells. Rearrangement joined TRBV7-2 to TRBJ1-2; TRBD1 aligns with 7 central bases. The clonotype originates from an adult who received the influenza vaccine. The CDR3 region reads CASSYSPIRTGLYGYTF. The DNA sequence follows: TGTGCCAGCAGCTACTCCCCCATCCGGACAGGCCTATATGGCTACACCTTC.